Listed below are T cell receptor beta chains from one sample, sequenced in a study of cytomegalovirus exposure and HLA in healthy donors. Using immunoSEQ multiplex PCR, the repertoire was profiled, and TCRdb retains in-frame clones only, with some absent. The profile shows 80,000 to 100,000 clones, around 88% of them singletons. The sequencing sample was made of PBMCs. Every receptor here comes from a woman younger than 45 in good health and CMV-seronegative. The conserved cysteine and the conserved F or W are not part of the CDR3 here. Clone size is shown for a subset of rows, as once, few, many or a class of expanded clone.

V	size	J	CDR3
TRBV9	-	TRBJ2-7	ASSVGLAHEQY
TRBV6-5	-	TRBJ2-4	ASSYSIRGGRDIQY
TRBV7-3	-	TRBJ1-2	ASSLGQSYGYT
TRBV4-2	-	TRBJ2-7	ASSQGLGQGQYEQY
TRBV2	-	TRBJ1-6	ASRLAGGSYNSPLH
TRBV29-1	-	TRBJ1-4	SVGRGVGEKLF
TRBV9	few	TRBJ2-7	ASSVARDPYEQY
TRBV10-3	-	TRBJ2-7	AIGKDRDHEQY
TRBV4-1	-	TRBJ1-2	ASSQAGRVGSGYT
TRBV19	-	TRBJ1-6	ASQGKGIYNSPLH
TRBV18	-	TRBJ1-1	ASSLAGAANTEAF
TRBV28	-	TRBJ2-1	ASSLLFRLAGKRNEQF
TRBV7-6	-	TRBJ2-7	ASSSPYEQY
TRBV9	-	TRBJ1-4	ASSLTGESGATNEKLF
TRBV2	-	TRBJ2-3	ASSEGTRGVSTDTQY
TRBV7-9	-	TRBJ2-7	ASSFSGGSYEQY
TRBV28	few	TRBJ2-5	ASSLQGMVRTQY
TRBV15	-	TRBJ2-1	ATSRDPLGLGIAYNEQF
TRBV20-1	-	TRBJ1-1	SAISRTEAF
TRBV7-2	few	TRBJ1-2	ASSLSGMGSRFYGYT
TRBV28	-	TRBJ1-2	ASSLFGTGLSGYT
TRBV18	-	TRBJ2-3	ASSPRLGEGLRDTQY
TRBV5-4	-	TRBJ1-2	ASSLFRDISNYGYT
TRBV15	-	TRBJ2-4	ATSRVTGGEGVQY
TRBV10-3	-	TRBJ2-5	ATQTKEGGSETQY
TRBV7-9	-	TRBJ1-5	ASSRTGNQPQH
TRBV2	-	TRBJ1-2	ASKQGLYGYT
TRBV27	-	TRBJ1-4	ASSSQGATNEKLF
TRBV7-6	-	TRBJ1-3	ASSLALGNTIY
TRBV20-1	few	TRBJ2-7	SAGGEQY
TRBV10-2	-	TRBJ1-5	ASSSSGTGANQPQH
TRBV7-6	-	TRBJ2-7	ASSALIGGAGRYEQY
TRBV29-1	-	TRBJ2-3	SITSGGFTDTQY
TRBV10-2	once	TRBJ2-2	ASSTRRRGTSGGINTGELF
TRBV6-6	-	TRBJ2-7	ASRVAGNEQY
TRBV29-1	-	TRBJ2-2	SARDRGTGELF
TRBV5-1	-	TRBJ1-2	ASSSGYRDMLSYGYT
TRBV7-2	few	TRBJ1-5	ASSFRTGSNQPQH
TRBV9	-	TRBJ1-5	ASSGQTGSPQH
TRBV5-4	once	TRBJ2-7	ASSSRDSYEQY